This entry is about one T cell receptor (beta chain). Germline V gene sequence: CDR1 MDHEN, CDR2 SYDVKM. The ends were cut back, 4 bases at V and 3 bases at J, with 14 bases in the middle. CDR3 length: 15 residues. These data are taken from a study of blood T cell repertoires in COVID-19. The overall study: The study drew acute and convalescent COVID-19 samples from the United States, Italy and Spain. Sources were T cells, B-cell-depleted T cells, or PBMCs; the material itself was cDNA or gDNA.

In the original processing: Reference gene primers were amplified, and this amplification served to estimate nucleated cell counts. Clones were sequenced by immunoSEQ multiplex PCR, and TCRdb holds only the in-frame ones, with some missing. Clone size and V and J calls were adopted from that table, with D and trimming inferred from the DNA. The sample carries roughly 270,000 clones, nearly 90% recorded once. The material sequenced was peripheral blood. The genes are TRBV28 and TRBJ2-3; maybe TRBD2 (6 bases). This sequence originates from a man younger than 35 with active or convalescent COVID-19. In DNA form, the CDR3 reads TGTGCCAGCAGTTCCCGCGGGGCGGGGACAGATACGCAGTATTTT. Translation: CASSSRGAGTDTQYF.